This T cell receptor (beta chain) was documented in a study of T-cell memory formation after mild COVID-19. About the study: Clusters were largely donor specific.

This clonotype was recorded at least ten times. V shed 6 bases and J shed 0 bases, with 6 bases lying between them. This CDR3 contains 13 residues. CDR1 is WSHSY, CDR2 SAAADI, per germline. TCR alpha and TCR beta cDNA libraries carrying sample barcodes and UMIs came from 5'RACE with constant-segment primers. MiXCR was run by TCRdb on the 5' RACE reads, yielding one entry per CDR3 protein. This table holds 95,000 to 110,000 distinct CDR3 sequences, approximately 14% found once. The sequence was collected from a man between 18 and 29 years old who had mild COVID-19 (a few samples of this study predate the infection). Cell type and time point are not known. The genes are TRBV10-2 and TRBJ2-1, with D tentatively TRBD2 (5 bases). Sequencing input: PBMCs or a T cell subset sorted from them (not recorded which). Written as DNA, the CDR3 is TGCGCCAGCAGAACTAGCTCCTACAATGAGCAGTTCTTC. This codes for CASRTSSYNEQFF.